This record concerns one TCR beta chain sequence. This specimen belongs to a study of CD8 T cells in Susac syndrome. The V gene lost 3 bases and the J gene lost 16 bases, with 14 bases spanning the gap. CDR3 length: 11 residues. The germline gives CDR1 SGHDT, CDR2 YYEEEE. Reverse transcription used roughly 0.45 to 1 ug RNA and random hexamers. MiXCR was run by TCRdb on the immunoSEQ multiplex PCR reads, yielding one entry per CDR3 protein. The sample has 95,000 to 150,000 distinct CDR3 sequences, over 90% seen once. The V and J genes are TRBV5-6 and TRBJ2-1; TRBD1 or TRBD2 may be the D gene (5 bases each). The sample was CD8+ T cells from PBMCs. This clonotype was sampled from a human donor with Susac syndrome. The CDR3 loop is CASSSGTLRFF. The CDR3 coding sequence is TGTGCCAGCAGCTCGGGGACCCTGCGATTCTTC.